This entry lists 6 T cell receptor beta chains sequenced from one sample in a study of response to subunit inactivated influenza vaccine. TCRdb fed the RT-PCR reads into MiXCR, producing one record per CDR3 protein. The sample records fewer than 550,000 distinct CDR3 sequences, about 25% being singletons. Material: CD4+ T cells sorted from PBMCs, obtained 4 to 6 days after vaccination. All receptors derive from a man aged 50 to 60 who received an inactivated influenza vaccine.

The chain joins TRBV4-3 to TRBJ2-5, with D perhaps matching TRBD1 or TRBD2 (5 bases each). The germline V gene encodes CDR1 LGHNA and CDR2 YSLEER. The CDR3 has 15 amino acids. V lost 1 base to trimming and J lost 5 bases, with 14 bases between them. The CDR3 DNA follows: TGCGCCAGCAGCCAAGGGGACCGGAGGTCTGAGACCCAGTACTTC. Protein sequence: CASSQGDRRSETQYF.

This clonotype was detected many times. This chain links TRBV29-1 with TRBJ2-5; 7 bases are shared with TRBD2. V shed 7 bases and J 5 bases; nucleotides not matched to a gene: 10. Germline V gene lookup returns CDR1 SQVTM and CDR2 ANQGSEA. The CDR3 is made up of 13 amino acids. The CDR3 DNA sequence: TGCAGCGCGGCTGGGGGGGGAGGCGAGACCCAGTACTTC. As protein: CSAAGGGGETQYF.

The rearrangement uses TRBV5-1 and TRBJ2-7; TRBD2 aligns across 11 bases. There are 17 residues in the CDR3. Looked up from germline, CDR1 is SGHRS and CDR2 is YFSETQ. With V trimmed by 4 bases and J by 2 bases, 11 bases remained unmatched. The DNA for the CDR3 is TGCGCCAGCAGCCCGCCCGCTCGACTAGCGGGAACCTACGAGCAGTACTTC. It specifies CASSPPARLAGTYEQYF.

This clonotype was seen a few times. V usage is TRBV12-5 and J usage is TRBJ1-1; D gene unclear. Trimming took off 2 bases at V and 4 bases at J, with 5 bases between the two ends. Germline-derived CDR1 and CDR2 are LGHNT and FRNRAP. This CDR3 spans 12 amino acids. CDR3 loop: CASGLSGTEAFF. As DNA, the CDR3 is TGTGCTAGTGGTTTGAGTGGCACTGAAGCTTTCTTT.

The V gene is TRBV20-1, the J gene TRBJ2-1, with TRBD2 matching over 12 bases. The CDR3 runs 17 residues. J gave up 6 bases and V 0 bases, and 9 bases lay outside the gene matches. The germline V gene has CDR1 DFQATT and CDR2 SNEGSKA (reference sequence). Here the CDR3 DNA reads TGCAGTGCTAGAGATCCGTGGACTAGCGGGGCCCCCAATGAGCAGTTCTTC. Its protein product is CSARDPWTSGAPNEQFF.

This clonotype has just a few counts. The chain is built from TRBV10-3 and TRBJ2-2; 7 nucleotides agree with TRBD2. Germline CDR1 is ENHRY and CDR2 is SYGVKD. CDR3 length: 14 amino acids. V trimming: 10 bases; J trimming: 3 bases; junction bases outside the gene matches: 8. The CDR3 sequence is CATALGGDTGELFF. In DNA form, the CDR3 reads TGTGCCACCGCGTTGGGGGGGGACACCGGGGAGCTGTTTTTT.